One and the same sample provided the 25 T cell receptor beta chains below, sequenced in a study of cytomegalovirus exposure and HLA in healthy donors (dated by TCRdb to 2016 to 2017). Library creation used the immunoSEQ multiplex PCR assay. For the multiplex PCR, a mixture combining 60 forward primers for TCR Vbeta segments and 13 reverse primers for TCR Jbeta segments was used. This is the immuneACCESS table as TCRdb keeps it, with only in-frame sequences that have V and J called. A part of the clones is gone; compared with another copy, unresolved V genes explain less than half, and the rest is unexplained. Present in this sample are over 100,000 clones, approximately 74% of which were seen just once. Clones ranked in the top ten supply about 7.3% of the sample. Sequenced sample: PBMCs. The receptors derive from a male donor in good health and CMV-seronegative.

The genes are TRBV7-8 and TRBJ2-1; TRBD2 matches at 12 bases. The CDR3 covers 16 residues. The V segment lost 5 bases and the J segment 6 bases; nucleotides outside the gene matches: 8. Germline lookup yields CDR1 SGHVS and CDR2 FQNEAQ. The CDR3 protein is CASSTKRLAGANEQFF. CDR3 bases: TGTGCCAGCAGCACAAAGAGACTAGCGGGGGCCAATGAGCAGTTCTTC.

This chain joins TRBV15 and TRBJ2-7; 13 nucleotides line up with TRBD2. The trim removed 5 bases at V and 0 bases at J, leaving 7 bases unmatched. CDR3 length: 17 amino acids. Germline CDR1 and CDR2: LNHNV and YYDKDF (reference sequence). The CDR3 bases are TGTGCCACCAGCTTGGGGACTAGCGGGATGAGCTCCTACGAGCAGTACTTC. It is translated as CATSLGTSGMSSYEQYF.

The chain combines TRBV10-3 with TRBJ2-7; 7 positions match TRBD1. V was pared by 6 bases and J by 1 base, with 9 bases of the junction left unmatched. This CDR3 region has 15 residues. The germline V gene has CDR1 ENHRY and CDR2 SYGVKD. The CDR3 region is CAISGDRVISYEQYF. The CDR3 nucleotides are TGTGCCATCAGCGGTGACAGGGTAATTTCCTACGAGCAGTACTTC.

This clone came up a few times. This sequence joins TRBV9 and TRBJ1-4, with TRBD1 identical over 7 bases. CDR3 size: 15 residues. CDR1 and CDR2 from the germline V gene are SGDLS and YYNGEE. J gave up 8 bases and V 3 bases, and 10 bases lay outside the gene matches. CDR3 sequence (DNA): TGTGCCAGCAGCGCAAGACAGGGTCTTGGGGAAAAACTGTTTTTT. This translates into CASSARQGLGEKLFF.

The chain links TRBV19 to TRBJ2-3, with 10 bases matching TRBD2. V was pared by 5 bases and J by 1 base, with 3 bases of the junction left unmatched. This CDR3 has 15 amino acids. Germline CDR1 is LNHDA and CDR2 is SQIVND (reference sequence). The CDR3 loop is CASSSGTSGTDTQYF. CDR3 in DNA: TGTGCCAGTAGTTCGGGGACTAGCGGCACAGATACGCAGTATTTT.

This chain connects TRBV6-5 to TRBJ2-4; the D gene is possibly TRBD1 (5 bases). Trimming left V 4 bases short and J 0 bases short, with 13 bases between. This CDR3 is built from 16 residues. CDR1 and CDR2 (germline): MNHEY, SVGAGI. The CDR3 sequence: CASSSTGDSAKNIQYF. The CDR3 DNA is TGTGCCAGCAGTTCTACAGGCGACTCAGCCAAAAACATTCAGTACTTC.

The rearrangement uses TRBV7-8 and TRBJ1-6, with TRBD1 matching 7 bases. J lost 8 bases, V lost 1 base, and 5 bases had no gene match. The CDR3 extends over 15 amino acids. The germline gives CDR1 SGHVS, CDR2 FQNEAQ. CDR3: CASSLGQGGYSPLHF. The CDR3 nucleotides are TGTGCCAGCAGCTTAGGACAGGGTGGTTATTCACCCCTCCACTTT.

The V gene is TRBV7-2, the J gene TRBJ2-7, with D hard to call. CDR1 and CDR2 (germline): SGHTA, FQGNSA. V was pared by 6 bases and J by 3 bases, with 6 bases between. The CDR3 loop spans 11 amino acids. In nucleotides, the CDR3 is TGTGCCAGCAGTAATAGCTACGAGCAGTACTTC. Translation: CASSNSYEQYF.

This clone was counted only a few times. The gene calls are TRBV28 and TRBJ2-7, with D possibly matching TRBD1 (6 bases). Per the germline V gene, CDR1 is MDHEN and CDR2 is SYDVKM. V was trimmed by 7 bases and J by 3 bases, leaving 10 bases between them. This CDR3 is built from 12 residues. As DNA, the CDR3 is TGTGCCAGCACAGGGGCCCGCTACGAGCAGTACTTC. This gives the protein CASTGARYEQYF. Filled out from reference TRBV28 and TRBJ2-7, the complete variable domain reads DVKVTQSSRYLVKRTGEKVFLECVQDMDHENMFWYRQDPGLGLRLIYFSYDVKMKEKGDIPEGYSVSREKKERFSLILESASTNQTSMYLCASTGARYEQYFGPGTRLTVT.

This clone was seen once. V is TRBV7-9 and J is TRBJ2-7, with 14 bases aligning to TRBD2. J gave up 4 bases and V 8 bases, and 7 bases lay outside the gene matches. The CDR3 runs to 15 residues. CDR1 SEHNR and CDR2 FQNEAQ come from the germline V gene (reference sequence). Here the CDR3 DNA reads TGTGCCAGCGGCGGGACTAGCGGGAGCGGGTACGAGCAGTACTTC. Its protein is CASGGTSGSGYEQYF.

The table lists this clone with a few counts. CDR3 in amino acids: CASLEGMDPPGNTIYF. DNA for the CDR3: TGTGCCAGCCTGGAGGGGATGGATCCTCCTGGAAACACCATATATTTT. This chain connects TRBV28 to TRBJ1-3; maybe TRBD1 (5 bases). V lost 8 bases and J 2 bases, leaving 19 bases between the germline ends. This CDR3 comprises 16 residues. Per germline, CDR1 MDHEN and CDR2 SYDVKM.

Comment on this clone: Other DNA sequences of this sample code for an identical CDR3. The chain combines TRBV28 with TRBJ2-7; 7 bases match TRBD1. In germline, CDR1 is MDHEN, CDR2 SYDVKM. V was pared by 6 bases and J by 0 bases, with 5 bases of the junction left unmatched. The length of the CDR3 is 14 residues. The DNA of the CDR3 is TGTGCCAGCAGCCTGACAGGGAGCTCCTACGAGCAGTACTTC. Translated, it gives CASSLTGSSYEQYF.

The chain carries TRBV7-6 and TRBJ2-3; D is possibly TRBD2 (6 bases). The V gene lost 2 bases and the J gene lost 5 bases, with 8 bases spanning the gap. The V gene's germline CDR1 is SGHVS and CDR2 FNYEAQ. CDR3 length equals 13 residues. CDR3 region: CASSLPGVDTQYF. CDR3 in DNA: TGTGCCAGCAGCTTACCGGGGGTAGATACGCAGTATTTT.

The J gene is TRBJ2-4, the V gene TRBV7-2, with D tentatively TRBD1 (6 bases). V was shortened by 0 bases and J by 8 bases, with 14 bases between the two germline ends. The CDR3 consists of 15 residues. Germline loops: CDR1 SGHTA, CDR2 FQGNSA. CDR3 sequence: CASSLAPPRGDIQYF. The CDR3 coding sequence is TGTGCCAGCAGCTTAGCGCCACCCAGGGGTGACATTCAGTACTTC.

The DNA for the CDR3 is TGTGCCAGCAGCTTCAAGGGGGGGGGCGCTGGGACTGAAGCTTTCTTT. This encodes CASSFKGGGAGTEAFF. The chain is built from TRBV9 and TRBJ1-1; possibly TRBD1 for D (6 bases). Per germline, CDR1 SGDLS and CDR2 YYNGEE. The CDR3 totals 16 residues. The V gene lost 4 bases and the J gene lost 5 bases, with 21 bases spanning the gap.

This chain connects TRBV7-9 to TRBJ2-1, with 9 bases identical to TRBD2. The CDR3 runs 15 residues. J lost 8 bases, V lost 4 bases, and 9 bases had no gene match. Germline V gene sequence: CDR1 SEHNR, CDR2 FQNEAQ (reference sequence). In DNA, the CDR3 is TGTGCCAGCAGCTGGTTAGCGGGGGCCCCGGATGAGCAGTTCTTC. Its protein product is CASSWLAGAPDEQFF.

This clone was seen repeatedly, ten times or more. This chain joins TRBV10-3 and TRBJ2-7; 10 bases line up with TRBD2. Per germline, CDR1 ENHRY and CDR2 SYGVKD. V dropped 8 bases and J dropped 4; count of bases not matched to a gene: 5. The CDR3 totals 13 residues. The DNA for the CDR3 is TGTGCCATCGGCACTAGCGGGGCTTACGAGCAGTACTTC. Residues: CAIGTSGAYEQYF.

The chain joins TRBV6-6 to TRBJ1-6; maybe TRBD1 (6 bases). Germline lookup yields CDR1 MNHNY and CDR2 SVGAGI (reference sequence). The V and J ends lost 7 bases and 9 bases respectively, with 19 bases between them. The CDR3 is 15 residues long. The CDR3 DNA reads TGTGCCAGCACCCCCACGGGACACAACCCTTCACCCCTCCACTTT. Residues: CASTPTGHNPSPLHF.

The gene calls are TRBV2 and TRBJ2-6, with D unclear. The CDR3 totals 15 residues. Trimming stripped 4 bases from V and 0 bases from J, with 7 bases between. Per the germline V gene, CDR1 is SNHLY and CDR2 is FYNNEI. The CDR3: CASSVSSSGANVLTF. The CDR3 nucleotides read TGTGCCAGCAGTGTTAGTAGCTCTGGGGCCAACGTCCTGACTTTC.

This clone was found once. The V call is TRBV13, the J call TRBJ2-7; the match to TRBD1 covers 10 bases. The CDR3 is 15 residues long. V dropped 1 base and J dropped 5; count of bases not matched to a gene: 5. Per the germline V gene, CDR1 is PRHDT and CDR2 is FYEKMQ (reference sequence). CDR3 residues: CASSLEGTGVDEQYF. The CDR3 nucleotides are TGTGCCAGCAGCTTAGAGGGGACAGGGGTGGACGAGCAGTACTTC.

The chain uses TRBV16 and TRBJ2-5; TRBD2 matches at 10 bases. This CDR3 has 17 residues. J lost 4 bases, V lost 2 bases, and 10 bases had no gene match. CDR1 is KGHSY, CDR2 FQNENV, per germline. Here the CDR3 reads CASSQPASGGHLETQYF. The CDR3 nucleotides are TGTGCCAGCAGCCAACCGGCTAGCGGGGGCCACCTAGAGACCCAGTACTTC.

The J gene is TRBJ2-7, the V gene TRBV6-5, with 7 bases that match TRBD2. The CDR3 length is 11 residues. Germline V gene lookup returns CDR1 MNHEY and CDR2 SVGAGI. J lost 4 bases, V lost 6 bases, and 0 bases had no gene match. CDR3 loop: CASRAGYEQYF. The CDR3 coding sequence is TGTGCCAGCAGAGCGGGATACGAGCAGTACTTC.

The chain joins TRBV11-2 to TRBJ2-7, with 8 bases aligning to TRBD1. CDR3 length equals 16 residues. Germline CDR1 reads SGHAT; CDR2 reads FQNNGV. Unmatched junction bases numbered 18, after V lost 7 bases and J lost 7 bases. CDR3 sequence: CASKKGQGYLSGEQYF. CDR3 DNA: TGTGCCAGCAAGAAAGGACAGGGTTATCTGTCGGGTGAGCAGTACTTC.

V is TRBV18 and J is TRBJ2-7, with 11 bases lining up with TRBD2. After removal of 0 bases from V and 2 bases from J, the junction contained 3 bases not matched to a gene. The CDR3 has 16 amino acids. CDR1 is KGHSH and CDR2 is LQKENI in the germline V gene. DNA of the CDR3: TGTGCCAGCTCACCACCCGGGACTAGCGGTACCTACGAGCAGTACTTC. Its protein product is CASSPPGTSGTYEQYF.

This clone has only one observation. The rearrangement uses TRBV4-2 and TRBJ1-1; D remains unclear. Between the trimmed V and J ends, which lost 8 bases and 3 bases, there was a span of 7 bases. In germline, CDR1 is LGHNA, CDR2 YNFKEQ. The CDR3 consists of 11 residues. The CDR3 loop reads CASRRDTEAFF. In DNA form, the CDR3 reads TGTGCCAGCCGACGGGACACTGAAGCTTTCTTT.